The T cell receptor beta chain under discussion was sequenced for a study of vaccination and CD4 T cells after COVID-19. V lost 5 bases to trimming and J lost 6 bases, with 18 bases between them. Germline V gene lookup returns CDR1 SGHVS and CDR2 FQNEAQ. The CDR3 spans 15 residues. This clonotype has a handful of counts. Its specificity is not known. Researchers used the Oncomine TCR Beta short-read assay to sequence DNA from cultured CD4+ T cells. Someone extracted genomic DNA from cultured CD4+ T cells. TCRdb processed the PCR reads anew with MiXCR; each CDR3 protein has one entry. Of about 17,000 distinct CDR3 sequences listed, around 52% were seen once; the top ten hold around 20%. The time point was: late sampling 161 to 241 days after vaccination in a few convalescent patients. Treatment of the sample: approximately 11-day PBMC culture with coronavirus spike peptide pools or control peptides (ViraFEST assay).

The chain is built from TRBV7-8 and TRBJ2-3; D is unresolved. This clonotype was sampled from a human donor who had recovered from COVID-19. The sequenced sample was CD4+ T cells from blood, cultured in vitro, obtained about 7 months after SARS-CoV-2 vaccination. For the CDR3, the DNA is TGTGCCAGCAGCCCCTCCCCTGGGGTGTGGGATACGCAGTATTTT. It encodes CASSPSPGVWDTQYF.